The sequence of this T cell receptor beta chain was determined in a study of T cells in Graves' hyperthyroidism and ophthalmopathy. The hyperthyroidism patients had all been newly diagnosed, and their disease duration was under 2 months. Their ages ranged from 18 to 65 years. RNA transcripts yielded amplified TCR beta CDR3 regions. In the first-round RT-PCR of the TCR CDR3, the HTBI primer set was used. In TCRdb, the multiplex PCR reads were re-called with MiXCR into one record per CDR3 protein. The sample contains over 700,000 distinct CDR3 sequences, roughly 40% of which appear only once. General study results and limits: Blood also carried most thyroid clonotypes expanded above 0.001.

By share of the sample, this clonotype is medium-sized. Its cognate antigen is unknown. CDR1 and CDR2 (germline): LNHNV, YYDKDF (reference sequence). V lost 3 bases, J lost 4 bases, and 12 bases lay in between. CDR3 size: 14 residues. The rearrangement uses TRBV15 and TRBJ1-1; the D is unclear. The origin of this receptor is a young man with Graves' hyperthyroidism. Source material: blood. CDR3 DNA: TGTGCCACCAGCAGCGATGGATGGGGCACTGAAGCTTTCTTT. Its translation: CATSSDGWGTEAFF.